Below, 15 T cell receptor beta chains from the same sample are listed, as sequenced in a study of blood T cell repertoires in COVID-19. Sequencing used immunoSEQ multiplex PCR; TCRdb keeps in-frame clones, though not all of them. The sample lists 200,000 to 250,000 clones, around 80% occurring once. The sample taken for sequencing was peripheral blood. These TCRs come from a woman older than 75 with COVID-19, enrolled during active disease.

V and J are TRBV2 and TRBJ1-5; tentatively, D is TRBD1 (5 bases). V was trimmed by 7 bases and J by 2 bases, leaving 9 bases between them. CDR1 SNHLY and CDR2 FYNNEI come from the germline V gene. This CDR3 has 13 residues. The CDR3 DNA sequence: TGTGCCAGCATGGGAGGGGGCAATCAGCCCCAGCATTTT. It is translated as CASMGGGNQPQHF.

The rearrangement uses TRBV20-1 and TRBJ2-5, with 11 bases that match TRBD2. After removal of 3 bases from V and 5 bases from J, the junction contained 5 bases not matched to a gene. The CDR3 consists of 14 residues. From germline, CDR1 is DFQATT and CDR2 SNEGSKA (reference sequence). CDR3 sequence: CSASTSGRRETQYF. DNA for the CDR3: TGCAGTGCTAGTACTAGCGGGAGACGGGAGACCCAGTACTTC.

V and J are TRBV6-5 and TRBJ2-1, with D unresolved. Trimming shortened V by 2 bases and J by 0 bases, and 8 bases separated the two germline ends. The CDR3 consists of 15 residues. Germline CDR1 MNHEY, CDR2 SVGAGI. Written as DNA, the CDR3 is TGTGCCAGCAGTTACCAGATAAACTCCTACAATGAGCAGTTCTTC. The encoded protein is CASSYQINSYNEQFF.

This clone was detected once. The chain is built from TRBV6-1 and TRBJ1-2; D gene ambiguous. The length of the CDR3 is 12 residues. The V gene lost 0 bases and the J gene lost 11 bases, with 10 bases spanning the gap. The germline CDR1 and CDR2 sequences are MNHNS and SASEGT. The CDR3 sequence is CASSEAHLPYTF. The DNA for the CDR3 is TGTGCCAGCAGTGAAGCGCACCTACCGTACACCTTC.

The genes are TRBV5-1 and TRBJ2-5, with 14 bases identical to TRBD2. V lost 2 bases to trimming and J lost 4 bases; unmatched junction nucleotides: 1. Germline-derived CDR1 and CDR2 are SGHRS and YFSETQ. The CDR3 covers 15 residues. The CDR3 is CASSFGLAGGETQYF. DNA for the CDR3: TGCGCCAGCAGCTTCGGACTAGCGGGAGGAGAGACCCAGTACTTC.

The chain employs TRBV7-6 and TRBJ2-1; 12 positions agree with TRBD2. This CDR3 has 15 residues. After removal of 6 bases from V and 7 bases from J, the junction contained 7 bases not matched to a gene. Germline V gene lookup returns CDR1 SGHVS and CDR2 FNYEAQ. The CDR3 loop reads CASSPTSGSGNEQFF. The CDR3 DNA is TGTGCCAGCAGTCCGACTAGCGGGAGCGGGAATGAGCAGTTCTTC.

This chain uses TRBV6-1 with TRBJ1-4; D might be TRBD1 (6 bases). Germline V lookup: CDR1 MNHNS, CDR2 SASEGT. Trimming stripped 2 bases from V and 10 bases from J, with 17 bases between. This CDR3 has 15 amino acids. Here the CDR3 DNA reads TGTGCCAGCAGTGAATTTGGACAGTCCCCGGGAAAACTGTTTTTT. As protein: CASSEFGQSPGKLFF.

Turning to this clone: Other DNA sequences from this sample encode an identical CDR3 as well. The CDR3 nucleotides read TGTGCCAGCAGCTTTTCGGGGGACACTGAAGCTTTCTTT. Amino acid sequence: CASSFSGDTEAFF. V usage is TRBV7-2 and J usage is TRBJ1-1; D is possibly TRBD1 (5 bases). The CDR3 contains 13 residues. Germline V gives CDR1 SGHTA, CDR2 FQGNSA. Trimming took off 3 bases at V and 3 bases at J, with 8 bases between the two ends.

This chain connects TRBV2 to TRBJ2-7; D unresolved. The CDR3 is 12 residues long. V lost 4 bases and J 3 bases, leaving 7 bases between the germline ends. The germline V gene has CDR1 SNHLY and CDR2 FYNNEI. The CDR3 DNA follows: TGTGCCAGCAGTGTTCGGGTCTACGAGCAGTACTTC. Amino acid sequence: CASSVRVYEQYF. Together with reference TRBV2 and TRBJ2-7, the CDR3 gives the full variable domain: EPEVTQTPSHQVTQMGQEVILRCVPISNHLYFYWYRQILGQKVEFLVSFYNNEISEKSEIFDDQFSVERPDGSNFTLKIRSTKLEDSAMYFCASSVRVYEQYFGPGTRLTVT.

The chain carries TRBV9 and TRBJ1-1, with 7 nucleotides matching TRBD1. CDR3 length: 15 residues. V lost 6 bases to trimming and J lost 0 bases; unmatched junction nucleotides: 8. The germline CDR1 and CDR2 sequences are SGDLS and YYNGEE. CDR3 in amino acids: CASNKGTDLNTEAFF. The CDR3 bases are TGTGCCAGCAATAAGGGGACAGACCTGAACACTGAAGCTTTCTTT.

A remark on this clone: The junction shows a germline mismatch at one end, possibly a read error. The chain carries TRBV6-1 and TRBJ1-5; 9 bases line up with TRBD1. Germline V gene data show CDR1 as MNHNS and CDR2 as SASEGT. This CDR3 has 14 residues. CDR3 DNA sequence: TGTGCCAGCAGCGAAGACAGGGGGAATCAGCCCCAGCATTTT. Its protein product is CASSEDRGNQPQHF.

The DNA of the CDR3 is TGTGCCAGCAGTTACACCCGACAGGGGATTGGTTCACCCCTCCACTTT. Residues: CASSYTRQGIGSPLHF. The J gene is TRBJ1-6, the V gene TRBV6-5, with 8 bases lining up with TRBD1. Germline-derived CDR1 and CDR2 are MNHEY and SVGAGI. V gave up 2 bases and J gave up 9 bases; unmatched junction bases: 9. The CDR3 loop spans 16 amino acids.

This clone was seen ten or more times. The chain joins TRBV5-1 to TRBJ1-1; the D gene is possibly TRBD1 (5 bases). The CDR3 loop spans 15 amino acids. Per germline, CDR1 SGHRS and CDR2 YFSETQ. V shed 4 bases and J shed 3 bases, with 16 bases lying between them. The CDR3 reads CASSPGSGEYTEAFF. The CDR3 nucleotides read TGCGCCAGCAGCCCCGGGTCGGGGGAGTACACTGAAGCTTTCTTT.

The chain uses TRBV7-8 and TRBJ1-2; D ambiguous. Germline CDR1 and CDR2: SGHVS and FQNEAQ. V was trimmed by 0 bases and J by 7 bases, leaving 9 bases between them. The CDR3 consists of 13 residues. The CDR3 region is CASSLALATGYTF. In DNA form, the CDR3 reads TGTGCCAGCAGCTTAGCGTTGGCAACTGGCTACACCTTC. Complete variable domain (other parts from reference TRBV7-8 and TRBJ1-2): GAGVSQSPRYKVAKRGQDVALRCDPISGHVSLFWYQQALGQGPEFLTYFQNEAQLDKSGLPSDRFFAERPEGSVSTLKIQRTQQEDSAVYLCASSLALATGYTFGSGTRLTVV.

V usage is TRBV3-1 (or the pseudogene TRBV3-2) and J usage is TRBJ2-7, with D perhaps given as TRBD1 or TRBD2 (6 bases each). Germline V lookup: CDR1 LGHDT, CDR2 YNNKEL (reference sequence). Trimming took off 9 bases at V and 2 bases at J, with 14 bases between the two ends. The CDR3 has 13 residues. DNA for the CDR3: TGTGCCAGTAGCGGACAGACTACCTACGAGCAGTACTTC. This translates into CASSGQTTYEQYF.